The source of this TCR beta chain is a study of blood T cell repertoires in COVID-19. For the study at large: Researchers got acute and convalescent COVID-19 samples from the United States, Italy and Spain.

Method: immunoSEQ multiplex PCR; TCRdb's copy keeps in-frame clones and lacks some. The sample has tens of thousands of clones, about 89% seen once. V shed 3 bases and J shed 10 bases, with 13 bases lying between them. Germline CDR1 reads KGHSH; CDR2 reads LQKENI. The CDR3 loop spans 13 amino acids. Sequencing was done on a sample of peripheral blood. The sequence derives from a man in his 70s with active or convalescent COVID-19. V and J are TRBV18 and TRBJ2-1; D call uncertain. The CDR3 DNA sequence: TGTGCCAGCTCACCTCCCCTAAAGGAGGAGCAGTTCTTC. It encodes CASSPPLKEEQFF.